A single sample is the source of the 14 T cell receptor beta chains below, sequenced in a study of T cell changes during pregnancy in multiple sclerosis. The method was immunoSEQ multiplex PCR; TCRdb's version includes in-frame clones alone and lacks a portion of them. The table has 70,000 to 90,000 clones, about 90% seen once. The sequences come from PBMCs, collected in the first trimester of pregnancy. The receptors were sampled from a female donor in good health, serving as a control in a pregnancy study. Some clones in this sample may be carry-over from other donors' samples.

The V gene is TRBV27, the J gene TRBJ1-1, with D tentatively TRBD1 (6 bases). The ends were cut back, 4 bases at V and 6 bases at J, with 9 bases in the middle. Germline CDR1 is MNHEY and CDR2 is SMNVEV (reference sequence). The CDR3 covers 12 residues. The CDR3 nucleotides read TGTGCCAGCAGTTCGAACAGGGCTGAAGCTTTCTTT. This codes for CASSSNRAEAFF.

The rearrangement links TRBV5-4 to TRBJ2-5; D is possibly TRBD1 (6 bases). Germline assignment: CDR1 SGHNT and CDR2 YYREEE (reference sequence). Between the trimmed V and J ends, which lost 3 bases and 5 bases, there was a span of 23 bases. The CDR3 spans 17 residues. The CDR3 DNA reads TGTGCCAGCAGCTCATTTATGACTACAGGGTCTCGGGAGACCCAGTACTTC. This translates into CASSSFMTTGSRETQYF.

The V gene is TRBV5-1, the J gene TRBJ1-6; D remains ambiguous. The V and J ends lost 2 bases and 7 bases respectively, with 10 bases between them. CDR1 is SGHRS and CDR2 is YFSETQ in the germline V gene. The CDR3 consists of 14 residues. This chain's CDR3 is CASSFESPNSPLHF. CDR3 coding DNA: TGCGCCAGCAGCTTCGAGAGTCCCAATTCACCCCTCCACTTT.

The rearrangement uses TRBV27 and TRBJ2-7; TRBD1 aligns across 7 bases. Trimming cost V 3 bases and J 2 bases; bases outside gene matches: 4. This CDR3 has 14 residues. Germline V gene data show CDR1 as MNHEY and CDR2 as SMNVEV (reference sequence). CDR3 sequence: CASSFWDRTYEQYF. The CDR3 bases are TGTGCCAGCAGTTTTTGGGACAGAACCTACGAGCAGTACTTC.

The genes are TRBV2 and TRBJ1-5; D ambiguous. Trimming left V 4 bases short and J 4 bases short, with 8 bases between. CDR1 is SNHLY, CDR2 FYNNEI, per germline. The CDR3 extends over 13 amino acids. The CDR3 loop reads CASSGQVNQPQHF. Written as DNA, the CDR3 is TGTGCCAGCAGTGGTCAGGTTAATCAGCCCCAGCATTTT. Combining the CDR3 with reference TRBV2 and TRBJ1-5 gives the whole variable domain EPEVTQTPSHQVTQMGQEVILRCVPISNHLYFYWYRQILGQKVEFLVSFYNNEISEKSEIFDDQFSVERPDGSNFTLKIRSTKLEDSAMYFCASSGQVNQPQHFGDGTRLSIL.

The chain combines TRBV7-9 with TRBJ1-6; no definite D call. V lost 3 bases and J 7 bases, leaving 10 bases between the germline ends. CDR1 SEHNR and CDR2 FQNEAQ come from the germline V gene (reference sequence). The CDR3 consists of 14 residues. The CDR3 region is CASSFHGQNSPLHF. The CDR3 DNA is TGTGCCAGCAGCTTTCATGGCCAGAATTCACCCCTCCACTTT. Variable domain in full (rest from reference TRBV7-9 and TRBJ1-6): DTGVSQNPRHKITKRGQNVTFRCDPISEHNRLYWYRQTLGQGPEFLTYFQNEAQLEKSRLLSDRFSAERPKGSFSTLEIQRTEQGDSAMYLCASSFHGQNSPLHFGNGTRLTVT.

The rearrangement joins TRBV5-6 to TRBJ1-4; D is perhaps TRBD1 (5 bases). CDR3 size: 18 residues. V was clipped by 4 bases and J by 0 bases, with 19 bases between them. Germline CDR1 SGHDT, CDR2 YYEEEE. CDR3 residues: CASSLQAADYTTNEKLFF. The CDR3 nucleotides read TGTGCCAGCAGCCTACAGGCGGCGGACTACACAACTAATGAAAAACTGTTTTTT.

The chain has TRBV6-5 and TRBJ2-2; 10 nucleotides line up with TRBD2. Germline V CDR1 and CDR2: MNHEY, SVGAGI. Unmatched junction bases numbered 2, after V lost 2 bases and J lost 5 bases. The CDR3 is made up of 15 amino acids. CDR3 bases: TGTGCCAGCAGTTACGGGACTAGCGTGACCGGGGAGCTGTTTTTT. Translated, it gives CASSYGTSVTGELFF.

The rearrangement links TRBV5-1 to TRBJ2-3, with TRBD2 matching 9 bases. The CDR3 length is 16 residues. CDR1 is SGHRS, CDR2 YFSETQ, per germline. V was clipped by 3 bases and J by 0 bases; unmatched bases: 5. The CDR3 sequence is CASSWGSGGSTDTQYF. The DNA of the CDR3 is TGCGCCAGCAGCTGGGGTAGCGGGGGAAGCACAGATACGCAGTATTTT. Full variable domain (rest looked up from reference TRBV5-1 and TRBJ2-3): KAGVTQTPRYLIKTRGQQVTLSCSPISGHRSVSWYQQTPGQGLQFLFEYFSETQRNKGNFPGRFSGRQFSNSRSEMNVSTLELGDSALYLCASSWGSGGSTDTQYFGPGTRLTVL.

V is TRBV10-2 and J is TRBJ1-2; 7 bases align to TRBD1. The V and J ends lost 5 bases and 2 bases, in that order; junction bases with no gene match: 8. Germline assignment: CDR1 WSHSY and CDR2 SAAADI. The CDR3 has 15 residues. CDR3 sequence: CASSFQGGVNYGYTF. The CDR3 DNA is TGCGCCAGCAGTTTTCAGGGGGGAGTGAACTATGGCTACACCTTC.

V usage is TRBV5-1 and J usage is TRBJ1-5; 7 bases line up with TRBD1. V shed 1 base, J shed 3 bases, and the junction held 10 bases outside the gene matches. This CDR3 has 17 amino acids. Germline lookup yields CDR1 SGHRS and CDR2 YFSETQ. The DNA of the CDR3 is TGCGCCAGCAGCTTGCCCCAAACAGGGGACAACAATCAGCCCCAGCATTTT. This sequence encodes CASSLPQTGDNNQPQHF.

The chain employs TRBV5-4 and TRBJ2-7; D ambiguous. CDR1 is SGHNT, CDR2 YYREEE, per germline (reference sequence). The CDR3 is made up of 13 amino acids. Deletions cut 4 bases from V and 0 bases from J, with 8 bases between. CDR3 protein: CASSPHSSYEQYF. The CDR3 region has the DNA TGTGCCAGCAGCCCACACAGCTCCTACGAGCAGTACTTC.

The chain recombines TRBV4-1 with TRBJ2-1; D gene uncertain. The CDR3 runs to 13 residues. Trimming cost V 3 bases and J 12 bases, with 15 bases left between them. Germline CDR1 MGHRA, CDR2 YSYEKL. The CDR3, as DNA: TGCGCCAGCAGCCAGCAGAGACTCTCTAGGCAGTTCTTC. Protein sequence: CASSQQRLSRQFF.

The CDR3 sequence is CASSSGTSNTGELFF. Written as DNA, the CDR3 is TGCGCCAGCAGCTCGGGGACTTCTAACACCGGGGAGCTGTTTTTT. The chain couples TRBV5-1 to TRBJ2-2; weak D call: TRBD2 (6 bases). Trimming removed 3 bases from V and 2 bases from J, with 11 bases in between. The germline V gene encodes CDR1 SGHRS and CDR2 YFSETQ. The CDR3 is 15 residues long.